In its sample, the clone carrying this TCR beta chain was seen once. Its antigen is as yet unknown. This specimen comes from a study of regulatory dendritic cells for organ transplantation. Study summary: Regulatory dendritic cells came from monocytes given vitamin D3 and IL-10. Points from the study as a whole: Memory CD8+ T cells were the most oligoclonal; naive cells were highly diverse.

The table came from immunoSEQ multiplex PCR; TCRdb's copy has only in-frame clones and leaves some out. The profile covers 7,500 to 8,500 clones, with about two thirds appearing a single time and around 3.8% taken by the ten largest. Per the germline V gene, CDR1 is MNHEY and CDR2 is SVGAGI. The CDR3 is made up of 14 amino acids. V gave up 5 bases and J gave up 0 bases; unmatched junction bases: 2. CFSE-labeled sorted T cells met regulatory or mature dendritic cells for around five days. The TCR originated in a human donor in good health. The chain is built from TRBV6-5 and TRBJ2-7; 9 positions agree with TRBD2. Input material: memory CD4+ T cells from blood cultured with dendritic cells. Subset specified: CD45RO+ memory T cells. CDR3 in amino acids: CASSLAGSSYEQYF. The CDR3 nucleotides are TGTGCCAGCAGTCTAGCGGGAAGCTCCTACGAGCAGTACTTC.